This passage covers 23 T cell receptor beta chains from one sample sequenced in a study of blood T cell repertoires in COVID-19. Libraries were prepared by immunoSEQ multiplex PCR; TCRdb keeps only in-frame clonotypes and omits some of them. The table lists a few hundred thousand clones, over 75% of them singletons. Input material: PBMCs or T cells enriched from blood (not recorded which). These receptors were taken from a woman under 30 who had recovered from COVID-19.

The CDR3 loop is CASLGRRGESYNEQFF. In DNA, the CDR3 is TGTGCCAGCCTAGGTAGGCGGGGGGAATCCTACAATGAGCAGTTCTTC. The genes are TRBV28 and TRBJ2-1, with TRBD2 matching over 8 bases. Germline V gives CDR1 MDHEN, CDR2 SYDVKM. CDR3 length equals 16 residues. V lost 8 bases to trimming and J lost 1 base; unmatched junction nucleotides: 10.

The genes are TRBV21-1 and TRBJ2-4; the table gives TRBD2 as D, unverified against the DNA. TRBV21-1 counts as a pseudogene. The CDR3 is 16 amino acids. CDR3 sequence (DNA): TGTGCCAGCAGCAAAGTGGTGGGAGGGCTCGGGAACATTCAGTACTTC. This sequence encodes CASSKVVGGLGNIQYF.

This rearrangement joins TRBV7-2 to TRBJ1-1, with 8 bases matching TRBD1. The CDR3 spans 13 residues. Germline V CDR1 and CDR2: SGHTA, FQGNSA. V gave up 4 bases and J gave up 2 bases; unmatched junction bases: 0. The CDR3 nucleotides are TGTGCCAGCAGCTCAGGGGGCAACACTGAAGCTTTCTTT. The encoded protein is CASSSGGNTEAFF.

The rearrangement uses TRBV10-3 and TRBJ1-6; TRBD1 aligns across 7 bases. V lost 1 base to trimming and J lost 7 bases; unmatched junction nucleotides: 4. The CDR3 extends over 15 amino acids. Germline CDR1 is ENHRY and CDR2 is SYGVKD. The CDR3 is CAISELDRLNSPLHF. For the CDR3, the DNA is TGTGCCATCAGTGAGTTGGACAGGCTAAATTCACCCCTCCACTTT.

The chain recombines TRBV10-3 with TRBJ1-3, with TRBD1 as a possible D gene (6 bases). The ends were cut back, 9 bases at V and 8 bases at J, with 23 bases in the middle. The germline gives CDR1 ENHRY, CDR2 SYGVKD. The CDR3 is 15 amino acids. The CDR3 DNA reads as TGTGCCATTCTCGATCCAGGGGAAGGTGAGGACACCATATATTTT. Its protein is CAILDPGEGEDTIYF.

The V call is TRBV5-1, the J call TRBJ2-5, with D uncertain. The CDR3 has 12 amino acids. The V gene lost 9 bases and the J gene lost 4 bases, with 13 bases spanning the gap. The germline V gene encodes CDR1 SGHRS and CDR2 YFSETQ. Here the CDR3 reads CATTGTGETQYF. In DNA form, the CDR3 reads TGCGCCACTACGGGTACTGGAGAGACCCAGTACTTC.

A few counts support this clone. This chain connects TRBV13 to TRBJ1-6, with TRBD1 matching 12 bases. Unmatched junction bases numbered 16, after V lost 4 bases and J lost 9 bases. This CDR3 is 19 amino acids long. Germline V gives CDR1 PRHDT, CDR2 FYEKMQ (reference sequence). CDR3 residues: CASSYLGQGAYPRGSPLHF. CDR3 sequence (DNA): TGTGCCAGCAGCTACCTGGGACAGGGGGCTTATCCAAGGGGTTCACCCCTCCACTTT.

The sample holds many counts of this clone. The identical CDR3 is also encoded by other nucleotide sequences in the sample. This chain joins TRBV29-1 and TRBJ1-3; no definite D call. Trimming cost V 4 bases and J 0 bases, with 7 bases left between them. The CDR3 sequence is 13 residues long. Germline CDR1 is SQVTM and CDR2 is ANQGSEA. CDR3 nucleotide sequence: TGCAGCGTTGCGGGGAGCTCTGGAAACACCATATATTTT. It specifies CSVAGSSGNTIYF.

Of note for this clone: The same CDR3 can be traced to other DNA sequences in this sample. In DNA form, the CDR3 reads TGTGCCAGCAGTCTTAGTAGGAACACTGAAGCTTTCTTT. Translating gives CASSLSRNTEAFF. This chain uses TRBV27 with TRBJ1-1; D remains unclear. Germline V lookup: CDR1 MNHEY, CDR2 SMNVEV (reference sequence). The CDR3 length is 13 residues. V lost 5 bases and J 1 base, leaving 8 bases between the germline ends.

The chain uses TRBV4-1 and TRBJ2-1; tentatively, D is TRBD2 (5 bases). CDR1 and CDR2 (germline): MGHRA, YSYEKL. V lost 4 bases to trimming and J lost 12 bases, with 16 bases between them. The CDR3 covers 13 residues. The CDR3 loop is CASSRPSAAAQFF. CDR3 nucleotide sequence: TGCGCCAGCAGCCGCCCCTCAGCGGCGGCGCAGTTCTTC.

The chain joins TRBV2 to TRBJ2-4; D may be TRBD2 (5 bases). Per germline, CDR1 SNHLY and CDR2 FYNNEI. CDR3 size: 16 residues. V lost 10 bases and J 0 bases, leaving 19 bases between the germline ends. CDR3 loop: CATLPGPGGAKNIQYF. The CDR3 region has the DNA TGTGCCACCCTCCCGGGCCCCGGAGGAGCCAAAAACATTCAGTACTTC.

V is TRBV5-1 and J is TRBJ2-7; 11 positions agree with TRBD2. V gave up 7 bases and J gave up 1 base; unmatched junction bases: 10. This CDR3 comprises 16 residues. Germline values: CDR1 SGHRS, CDR2 YFSETQ. The CDR3 loop reads CASGGGGLAASYEQYF. For the CDR3, the DNA is TGCGCCAGCGGCGGGGGGGGACTAGCGGCTTCCTACGAGCAGTACTTC.

The gene calls are TRBV19 and TRBJ1-3; D remains ambiguous. This CDR3 region has 14 residues. Germline-derived CDR1 and CDR2 are LNHDA and SQIVND (reference sequence). Trimming shortened V by 7 bases and J by 0 bases, and 10 bases separated the two germline ends. CDR3 loop: CASIPLISGNTIYF. The CDR3 DNA reads TGTGCCAGTATCCCGTTAATCTCTGGAAACACCATATATTTT.

The chain combines TRBV23-1 with TRBJ2-5; D may be TRBD2 (5 bases). TRBV23-1 is an open reading frame, and its role is uncertain. V dropped 0 bases and J dropped 5 bases, with 13 bases sitting between them. The CDR3 runs 15 residues. CDR3 loop: CASSQSRERKETQYF. The CDR3 DNA is TGCGCCAGCAGTCAATCTAGGGAGCGCAAGGAGACCCAGTACTTC.

For this clone: Mismatch with germline at one junction end may stem from a read error. The CDR3 nucleotides are TGTGCCAGCAGTGAGGGGGTGGGACAGAGCTTC. Amino acids: CASSEGVGQSF. The chain is built from TRBV6-1 and TRBJ1-2; 7 bases fit TRBD1. This CDR3 region has 11 residues. CDR1 and CDR2 (germline): MNHNS, SASEGT.

The V gene is TRBV6-1, the J gene TRBJ2-7, with 7 bases that match TRBD2. Germline-derived CDR1 and CDR2 are MNHNS and SASEGT. The J segment lost 4 bases and the V segment lost 1 base, leaving 7 bases of the junction unmatched. This CDR3 spans 15 amino acids. The DNA for the CDR3 is TGTGCCAGCAGTGAAGAGGTCAGTAGCGGGTACGAGCAGTACTTC. Translation: CASSEEVSSGYEQYF.

V gene TRBV2 combines with J gene TRBJ2-5; 7 nucleotides line up with TRBD2. This CDR3 has 14 amino acids. Trimming removed 6 bases from V and 4 bases from J; junction bases left unmatched: 8. Germline CDR1 and CDR2: SNHLY and FYNNEI. DNA for the CDR3: TGTGCCAGCAGGCCGTGGGGGGGAGGAGAGACCCAGTACTTC. Protein: CASRPWGGGETQYF.

This rearrangement joins TRBV6-1 to TRBJ1-5; D is ambiguous. The CDR3 length is 16 residues. V dropped 4 bases and J dropped 3 bases, with 16 bases sitting between them. Germline-derived CDR1 and CDR2 are MNHNS and SASEGT. The CDR3 protein is CASSAPGSDPNQPQHF. The CDR3, as DNA: TGTGCCAGCAGTGCTCCGGGATCCGACCCCAATCAGCCCCAGCATTTT.

The V and J genes are TRBV19 and TRBJ2-1; TRBD2 aligns across 11 bases. CDR1 is LNHDA, CDR2 SQIVND, per germline (reference sequence). V trimming: 6 bases; J trimming: 3 bases; junction bases outside the gene matches: 10. The CDR3 is 17 amino acids. CDR3 coding DNA: TGTGCCAGTAGGCTAATAGCGGGGGGGCATGACTACAATGAGCAGTTCTTC. This encodes CASRLIAGGHDYNEQFF.

The V call is TRBV10-2, the J call TRBJ1-5; D is perhaps TRBD1 (6 bases). The CDR3 has 15 amino acids. V was cut by 3 bases and J by 2 bases, with 11 bases left in between. Per the germline V gene, CDR1 is WSHSY and CDR2 is SAAADI. CDR3 region: CASSEQGVGNQPQHF. The CDR3 nucleotides are TGCGCCAGCAGTGAACAGGGAGTAGGCAATCAGCCCCAGCATTTT.

The chain couples TRBV9 to TRBJ1-1; D unclear. V shed 3 bases and J shed 0 bases, with 12 bases lying between them. Per the germline V gene, CDR1 is SGDLS and CDR2 is YYNGEE. The CDR3 runs 15 residues. In DNA form, the CDR3 reads TGTGCCAGCAGCGCATTCAGCGGCATGAACACTGAAGCTTTCTTT. Translated: CASSAFSGMNTEAFF. Full variable domain (outside the CDR3, taken from reference TRBV9 and TRBJ1-1): DSGVTQTPKHLITATGQRVTLRCSPRSGDLSVYWYQQSLDQGLQFLIQYYNGEERAKGNILERFSAQQFPDLHSELNLSSLELGDSALYFCASSAFSGMNTEAFFGQGTRLTVV.

This clone appeared once. One end of the junction varies from germline; a read error may be responsible. The J gene is TRBJ1-1, the V gene TRBV7-7; D is unclear. The CDR3 has 15 amino acids. The germline V gene has CDR1 SSHAT and CDR2 FNYEAQ (reference sequence). The CDR3 coding sequence is TGTGCTAGCAGTCAAGGCATGGGAGTGAACACTGAAGCTTTCTTT. Translated: CASSQGMGVNTEAFF.

The gene calls are TRBV19 and TRBJ1-2; no clear D. Germline V gene data show CDR1 as LNHDA and CDR2 as SQIVND (reference sequence). Deletions cut 3 bases from V and 1 base from J, with 9 bases between. The length of the CDR3 is 14 residues. CDR3 loop: CASSISDYNYGYTF. CDR3 DNA sequence: TGTGCCAGTAGTATTTCAGATTATAACTATGGCTACACCTTC.